The clone carrying this T cell receptor beta chain was counted between two and nine times. The data are from a study of blood T cell repertoires in COVID-19. Whole-study context: PBMCs, B-cell-depleted T cells, or T cells were the source of the cDNA or gDNA that made up the material.

Source study methods: Estimation of nucleated cell counts was performed using reference gene primer amplification. The assay was immunoSEQ multiplex PCR, and TCRdb's table has in-frame clones only and misses some. V and J calls and clone size are those listed in that table; D and trimming were worked out from the DNA. The top ten hold 15% to 20% of the sample, which has 200,000 to 250,000 clones, 84% seen once. The CDR3 sequence is 19 residues long. CDR1 and CDR2 (germline): SGHTA, FQGNSA. Losses at the gene ends were 5 bases for V and 4 bases for J; bases not matched to a gene: 18. Sequencing was carried out using peripheral blood. The J gene is TRBJ1-5, the V gene TRBV7-2; 9 positions match TRBD1. The receptor comes from a woman of 80 years or more with active or convalescent COVID-19. The CDR3 loop reads CASSKWLGTGQGKNQPQHF. CDR3 DNA sequence: TGTGCCAGCAGCAAGTGGCTCGGGACAGGGCAGGGAAAAAATCAGCCCCAGCATTTT.